One and the same sample provided the 10 T cell receptor beta chains below, sequenced in a study of post-analysis software for immune sequencing data (dated by TCRdb to between 2014 and 2017). No antigen is known for these receptors. Overall study results and their limits: Significantly higher frequencies in patients than in controls were found for five TRBV segments, including TRBV5-6, TRBV5-1 and TRBV20-1.

Library preparation was by PCR. TCRdb lists the instrument as Illumina HiSeq 2500. Unique molecular identifiers were incorporated into TCR beta cDNA libraries to reduce PCR and sequencing biases. TCRdb reanalyzed the raw reads on its own, using fastp at Q25 for trimming and MiXCR for clone calling, and kept in-frame beta chains. Rows are unified per CDR3 protein, each entry keeping the most common DNA and genes. This sample holds more than 500,000 distinct CDR3 sequences; 30% to 40% were observed only once. Jointly, the top ten make up roughly 6% of the sample. Sequenced material: blood. The receptors originated from a girl under 18 with multiple sclerosis.

The table lists this clonotype with a few counts. The chain carries TRBV20-1 and TRBJ2-7; tentative D call: TRBD2 (6 bases). V dropped 0 bases and J dropped 6 bases, with 9 bases sitting between them. Germline-derived CDR1 and CDR2 are DFQATT and SNEGSKA (reference sequence). This CDR3 region has 12 residues. The CDR3 nucleotides are TGCAGTGCTAGAGAACGCGGGACCGAGCAGTACTTC. Its protein product is CSARERGTEQYF.

The rearrangement links TRBV6-5 to TRBJ1-2; D not resolved. The CDR3 covers 18 residues. Trimming cost V 0 bases and J 5 bases, with 22 bases left between them. The germline V gene encodes CDR1 MNHEY and CDR2 SVGAGI. The CDR3 DNA is TGTGCCAGCAGTTACTCGTGGGTAGTACGGTTTTTAGATTATGGCTACACCTTC. Translated: CASSYSWVVRFLDYGYTF.

A few counts support this clonotype. The chain employs TRBV15 and TRBJ2-1, with D uncertain. The germline V gene has CDR1 LNHNV and CDR2 YYDKDF (reference sequence). The CDR3 contains 14 residues. V lost 5 bases, J lost 2 bases, and 10 bases lay in between. CDR3 DNA: TGTGCCACCAGCCCAGGCTTAACCTACAATGAGCAGTTCTTC. Protein product: CATSPGLTYNEQFF.

The sample holds many counts of this clonotype. The chain is built from TRBV29-1 and TRBJ2-1, with D tentatively TRBD1 (6 bases). Germline CDR1 reads SQVTM; CDR2 reads ANQGSEA. The CDR3 has 13 residues. V lost 3 bases, J lost 6 bases, and 12 bases lay in between. CDR3 coding DNA: TGCAGCGTTGATGGGGCCAGGGGCAATGAGCAGTTCTTC. Amino acids: CSVDGARGNEQFF.

The chain links TRBV5-6 to TRBJ1-2; D remains unclear. CDR3 length: 12 residues. Trimming took 1 base from V and 7 from J, leaving 8 bases between them. CDR1 is SGHDT, CDR2 YYEEEE, per germline. The chain's CDR3 is CASSLSRTGYTF. The CDR3 nucleotides are TGTGCCAGCAGCTTGAGCAGGACTGGCTACACCTTC.

A few counts support this clonotype. The CDR3 nucleotides read TGTGCCACGTCGGGTAGCGGGGGTGAGTACGAGCAGTACTTC. Encoded protein: CATSGSGGEYEQYF. The V call is TRBV10-3, the J call TRBJ2-7; 9 bases match TRBD2. The CDR3 runs to 14 residues. CDR1 is ENHRY and CDR2 is SYGVKD in the germline V gene. V was clipped by 10 bases and J by 4 bases; unmatched bases: 11.

The V gene is TRBV29-1, the J gene TRBJ2-3; D ambiguous. CDR3 length: 12 residues. In germline, CDR1 is SQVTM, CDR2 ANQGSEA. Trimming shortened V by 6 bases and J by 4 bases, and 11 bases separated the two germline ends. CDR3 sequence (DNA): TGCAGCGTCCGACCCAGCCCAGATACGCAGTATTTT. Encoded protein: CSVRPSPDTQYF.

The J gene is TRBJ2-3, the V gene TRBV20-1; no definite D call. V was clipped by 8 bases and J by 1 base, with 13 bases between them. This CDR3 region has 13 residues. Looked up from germline, CDR1 is DFQATT and CDR2 is SNEGSKA (reference sequence). CDR3 DNA sequence: TGCAGTCCCCCGGTATGGCGCACAGATACGCAGTATTTT. Amino acids: CSPPVWRTDTQYF.

This clonotype turned up a few times. The chain employs TRBV7-9 and TRBJ2-6; 8 bases fit TRBD2. V was clipped by 3 bases and J by 2 bases; unmatched bases: 6. The germline CDR1 and CDR2 sequences are SEHNR and FQNEAQ (reference sequence). The CDR3 totals 17 residues. CDR3 amino acids: CASSLAGGLTGANVLTF. Here the CDR3 DNA reads TGTGCCAGCAGCTTGGCGGGGGGCCTGACTGGGGCCAACGTCCTGACTTTC.

The rearrangement links TRBV5-1 to TRBJ2-2; TRBD1 or TRBD2 may be the D gene (6 bases each). V was shortened by 3 bases and J by 4 bases, with 16 bases between the two germline ends. Germline V gene lookup returns CDR1 SGHRS and CDR2 YFSETQ. The length of the CDR3 is 16 residues. In DNA form, the CDR3 reads TGCGCCAGCAGCTCCTCCGGGGGCGCGGCCACCGGGGAGCTGTTTTTT. This translates into CASSSSGGAATGELFF.